The rows below give T cell receptor beta chains drawn from one sample of a study of shared clonotypes between healthy human individuals. This table comes from immunoSEQ multiplex PCR, and its TCRdb copy is limited to in-frame clones, with some not included. The sample lists roughly 1,100,000 clones; 60% to 80% were seen once. The sequenced sample consisted of memory CD4+ T cells sorted from blood. All receptors derive from a man aged 18 to 29 in good health. The CDR3 runs from the conserved cysteine through the conserved F or W. A D gene is named only where the DNA matches it firmly. Size values are once, few and many counts, or a class for expanded clones, and some rows have none.

-	TRBV9	TRBJ2-7	-	CASSVGPAYEQYF	TGTGCCAGCAGCGTAGGTCCGGCCTACGAGCAGTACTTC
TRBD1	TRBV29-1	TRBJ2-1	-	CSAALRDRGFRVQFF	TGCAGCGCTGCCCTCCGGGACAGGGGCTTCCGGGTGCAGTTCTTC
-	TRBV19	TRBJ1-2	-	CASSQTGAMGYGYTF	TGTGCCAGTAGCCAGACAGGTGCAATGGGCTATGGCTACACCTTC
-	TRBV2	TRBJ1-6	once	CASSAGPGRIGNSPLHF	TGTGCCAGCAGTGCCGGTCCGGGGCGCATAGGGAATTCACCCCTCCACTTT
TRBD2	TRBV4-3	TRBJ2-1	-	CASSQVYGLAGVNEQFF	TGCGCCAGCAGCCAAGTATATGGTCTAGCGGGAGTCAATGAGCAGTTCTTC
TRBD1	TRBV18	TRBJ2-7	once	CASSPPRRGSSYEQYF	TGTGCCAGCTCACCACCGCGCAGGGGGAGCTCCTACGAGCAGTACTTC
TRBD1	TRBV5-1	TRBJ2-2	-	CASSTTGAAGELFF	TGCGCCAGCAGCACCACAGGGGCAGCCGGGGAGCTGTTTTTT
-	TRBV14	TRBJ2-7	-	CASSQDRQDSYEQYF	TGTGCCAGCAGCCAAGATAGACAGGACTCCTACGAGCAGTACTTC
TRBD1	TRBV7-2	TRBJ2-6	-	CASSTRDRGSPGANVLTF	TGTGCCAGCAGCACGCGGGACAGGGGTTCTCCTGGGGCCAACGTCCTGACTTTC
-	TRBV9	TRBJ2-7	-	CASSSDGNIPYEQYF	TGTGCCAGCAGCTCAGACGGAAACATACCCTACGAGCAGTACTTC
TRBD1	TRBV19	TRBJ1-5	-	CASSRQGLDQPQHF	TGTGCCAGTAGTAGACAGGGGCTTGATCAGCCCCAGCATTTT
-	TRBV30	TRBJ1-5	-	CASSRDSNQPQHF	TGTGCCTCCTCGCGGGATAGCAATCAGCCCCAGCATTTT
-	TRBV5-6	TRBJ2-2	-	CASSPDTNTGELFF	TGTGCCAGCAGCCCGGACACCAACACCGGGGAGCTGTTTTTT
-	TRBV28	TRBJ1-5	-	CASSLLTSLNQPQHF	TGTGCCAGCAGTTTACTTACCAGCTTGAATCAGCCCCAGCATTTT
TRBD2	TRBV2	TRBJ2-5	-	CASSRLAGGRGETQYF	TGTGCCAGCAGTAGACTAGCGGGAGGGAGGGGAGAGACCCAGTACTTC
-	TRBV2	TRBJ2-5	-	CASRLTENRGETQYF	TGTGCCAGCAGGTTGACAGAGAATAGGGGAGAGACCCAGTACTTC
TRBD2	TRBV7-2	TRBJ2-3	-	CASSLAPGLAGEATDTQYF	TGTGCCAGCAGCTTAGCGCCCGGACTAGCGGGAGAGGCCACAGATACGCAGTATTTT
-	TRBV7-2	TRBJ1-3	-	CASSLEASGNTIYF	TGTGCCAGCAGTCTAGAGGCCTCTGGAAACACCATATATTTT
-	TRBV10-2	TRBJ1-5	few	CASSPSYVQPQHF	TGCGCCAGCAGCCCCTCGTACGTTCAGCCCCAGCATTTT
-	TRBV5-1	TRBJ2-7	few	CASSLDRPYEQYF	TGCGCCAGCAGCTTGGACAGACCCTACGAGCAGTACTTC
-	TRBV6-1	TRBJ1-3	-	CASISRQLSGNTIYF	TGTGCCAGCATTTCCCGACAGCTCTCTGGAAACACCATATATTTT
-	TRBV7-2	TRBJ2-4	-	CASSYGTETFAGKNIQYF	TGTGCCAGCAGCTACGGGACGGAGACATTTGCGGGCAAAAACATTCAGTACTTC
TRBD2	TRBV4-1	TRBJ2-7	-	CASSPRMISGSYEQYF	TGCGCCAGCAGCCCGAGGATGATTAGCGGGAGTTACGAGCAGTACTTC
-	TRBV7-9	TRBJ2-2	-	CASSLGLAHTGELLF	TGTGCCAGCAGCTTAGGGCTAGCCCACACCGGGGAGCTGCTTTTT
-	TRBV6-6	TRBJ1-2	-	CASKTGAGGYTF	TGTGCCAGCAAGACGGGGGCCGGAGGCTACACCTTC
TRBD2	TRBV5-1	TRBJ2-3	few	CASSLGLAGGPDTQYF	TGCGCCAGCAGCTTGGGACTAGCGGGAGGGCCAGATACGCAGTATTTT
-	TRBV10-1	TRBJ2-3	-	CASSEGAPDTQYF	TGCGCCAGCAGTGAGGGGGCCCCAGATACGCAGTATTTT
TRBD2	TRBV10-3	TRBJ2-1	-	CASKLAGGDEQFF	TGTGCCTCAAAACTAGCGGGAGGGGATGAGCAGTTCTTC
-	TRBV11-2	TRBJ2-7	-	CASSLESGATYEQYF	TGTGCCAGCAGCTTAGAATCAGGCGCTACCTACGAGCAGTACTTC
-	TRBV18	TRBJ2-3	-	CASSPHLGSTDTQYF	TGTGCCAGCTCACCACATCTGGGGAGCACAGATACGCAGTATTTT
TRBD1	TRBV6-5	TRBJ1-6	-	CASRPGGSYNSPLHF	TGTGCCAGTAGACCAGGGGGGTCCTATAATTCACCCCTCCACTTT
TRBD2	TRBV2	TRBJ2-5	-	CASSGLAGRQETQYF	TGTGCCAGCAGTGGACTAGCGGGACGCCAAGAGACCCAGTACTTC
-	TRBV2	TRBJ1-6	-	CASSVNSGPGSNSPLHF	TGTGCCAGCAGCGTTAACTCAGGCCCCGGGAGTAATTCACCCCTCCACTTT
-	TRBV7-9	TRBJ2-2	-	CASSFAAKQATGELFF	TGTGCCAGCAGCTTTGCAGCAAAACAGGCGACCGGGGAGCTGTTTTTT
TRBD1	TRBV19	TRBJ1-5	-	CASSKTGNGQPQHF	TGTGCCAGTAGTAAGACAGGGAACGGTCAGCCCCAGCATTTT
-	TRBV19	TRBJ1-5	-	CASSPGQVSNQPQHF	TGTGCCAGTAGTCCGGGACAAGTTAGCAATCAGCCCCAGCATTTT
-	TRBV12-2	TRBJ1-4	-	CASRPLHWGDTNEKLFF	TGTGCAAGTCGCCCCCTCCACTGGGGCGACACTAATGAAAAACTGTTTTTT
-	TRBV25-1	TRBJ2-7	-	CASSAYTGTVHEQYF	TGTGCCAGCAGTGCCTATACCGGGACCGTCCACGAGCAGTACTTC
TRBD1	TRBV5-4	TRBJ1-3	-	CASSLWTGSSGNTIYF	TGTGCCAGCAGCCTCTGGACAGGGAGCTCTGGAAACACCATATATTTT
-	TRBV30	TRBJ2-7	-	CAWSGGEHEQYF	TGTGCCTGGAGTGGTGGGGAGCACGAGCAGTACTTC
-	TRBV6-5	TRBJ1-1	few	CASRTRMNTEAFF	TGTGCCAGCAGGACAAGAATGAACACTGAAGCTTTCTTT
-	TRBV5-1	TRBJ2-7	few	CASSDNYEQYF	TGCGCCAGCAGCGATAACTACGAGCAGTACTTC
TRBD1	TRBV10-3	TRBJ1-3	few	CAITPGQSSSGNTIYF	TGTGCCATCACCCCGGGACAGAGCAGCTCTGGAAACACCATATATTTT
-	TRBV27	TRBJ1-6	-	CASSLFGDINSPLHF	TGTGCCAGCAGTTTATTCGGGGATATCAATTCACCCCTCCACTTT
-	TRBV5-4	TRBJ2-3	-	CASSLASVSTDTQYF	TGTGCCAGCAGCTTGGCTAGCGTTAGCACAGATACGCAGTATTTT
-	TRBV29-1	TRBJ2-7	-	CSVILNTGQPEQYF	TGCAGCGTGATTTTAAACACGGGGCAGCCCGAGCAGTACTTC
-	TRBV6-5	TRBJ1-2	-	CASSAGGVPYYGYTF	TGTGCCAGCAGTGCCGGGGGAGTTCCCTACTATGGCTACACCTTC
-	TRBV7-3	TRBJ2-5	-	CARSGMGETQYF	TGTGCCAGGTCAGGGATGGGAGAGACCCAGTACTTC
-	TRBV6-1	TRBJ1-2	once	CAFRRLYGYTF	TGTGCCTTCAGGAGGCTTTATGGCTACACCTTC
-	TRBV10-3	TRBJ1-1	once	CAISAGGLNTEAFF	TGTGCCATCAGTGCCGGAGGACTGAACACTGAAGCTTTCTTT
-	TRBV4-3	TRBJ2-3	-	CASSQDLFAGPLNTDTQYF	TGCGCCAGCAGCCAAGATCTGTTTGCGGGACCGTTAAACACAGATACGCAGTATTTT